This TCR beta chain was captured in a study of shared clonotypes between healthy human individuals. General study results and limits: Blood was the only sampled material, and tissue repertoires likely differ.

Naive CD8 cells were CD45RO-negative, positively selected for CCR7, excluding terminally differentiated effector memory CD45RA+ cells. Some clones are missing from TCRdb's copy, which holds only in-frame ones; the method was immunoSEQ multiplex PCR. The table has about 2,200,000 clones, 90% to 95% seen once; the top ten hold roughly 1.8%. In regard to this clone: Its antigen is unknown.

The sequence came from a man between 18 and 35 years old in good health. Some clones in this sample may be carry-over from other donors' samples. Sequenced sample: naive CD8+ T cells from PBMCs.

CDR3 DNA sequence: TGTGCCAGCAGCCCCTCCAACAGGGGGGTAAACACTGAAGCTTTCTTT. Residues: CASSPSNRGVNTEAFF. The V call is TRBV14, the J call TRBJ1-1; 8 nucleotides line up with TRBD1. Germline loops: CDR1 SGHDN, CDR2 FVKESK. The trim removed 4 bases at V and 2 bases at J, leaving 9 bases unmatched. The CDR3 loop spans 16 amino acids.